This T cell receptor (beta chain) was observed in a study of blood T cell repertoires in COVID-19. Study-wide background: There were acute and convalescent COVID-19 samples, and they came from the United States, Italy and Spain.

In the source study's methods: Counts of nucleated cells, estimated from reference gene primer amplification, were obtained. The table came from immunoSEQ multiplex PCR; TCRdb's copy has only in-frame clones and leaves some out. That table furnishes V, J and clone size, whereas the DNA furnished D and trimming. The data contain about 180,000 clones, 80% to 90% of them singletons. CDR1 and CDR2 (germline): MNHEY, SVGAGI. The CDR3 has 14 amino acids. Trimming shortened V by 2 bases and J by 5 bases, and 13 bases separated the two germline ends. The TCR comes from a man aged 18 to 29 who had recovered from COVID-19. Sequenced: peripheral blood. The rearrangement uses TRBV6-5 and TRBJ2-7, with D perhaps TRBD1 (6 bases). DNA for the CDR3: TGTGCCAGCAGTTACCTGGCAGGGGCCGACGAGCAGTACTTC. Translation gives CASSYLAGADEQYF.